The 2 T cell receptor beta chains reported below all come from one sample, sequenced in a study of T cell responses to AZD1222 COVID-19 vaccine. TCRdb's copy holds only in-frame clones and misses some; the assay was immunoSEQ multiplex PCR. The sample lists some 120,000 clones, approximately 85% occurring once. Specimen: peripheral blood, collected on day 0 of AZD1222 vaccination. The source is an adult in good health.

This clone was recorded once. The chain has TRBV6-2 or TRBV6-3 and TRBJ1-2; D not resolved. Germline V gene sequence: CDR1 MNHEY, CDR2 SVGEGT. The CDR3 runs 21 residues. V shed 2 bases and J shed 0 bases, with 28 bases lying between them. The DNA for the CDR3 is TGTGCCAGCAGTTACCCTACCAAAACTAATGAGCCCGGGCCCGCTAACTATGGCTACACCTTC. It codes for CASSYPTKTNEPGPANYGYTF.

This sequence joins TRBV7-2 and TRBJ2-1; D perhaps matches TRBD2 (8 bases). V lost 10 bases to trimming and J lost 0 bases, with 16 bases between them. Germline V CDR1 and CDR2: SGHTA, FQGNSA. The CDR3 spans 15 residues. CDR3 loop: CATREGQSSYNEQFF. CDR3 coding DNA: TGTGCCACCCGGGAGGGACAGAGCTCCTACAATGAGCAGTTCTTC.